This entry describes one T cell receptor beta chain. These data are taken from a study of blood T cell repertoires in COVID-19. V was shortened by 0 bases and J by 10 bases, with 9 bases between the two germline ends. There are 13 residues in the CDR3. Germline V gene sequence: CDR1 MNHEY, CDR2 SVGAGI. Generated by immunoSEQ multiplex PCR, the TCRdb table keeps only in-frame clones and is missing some. The sample holds 15,000 to 17,000 clones, 82% seen once. V usage is TRBV6-5 and J usage is TRBJ1-4; D possibly corresponds to TRBD1 (5 bases). The sequenced material came from peripheral blood. The source is a man at least 80 years old with active or convalescent COVID-19. The CDR3 sequence: CASSYSSGGKLFF. As DNA, the CDR3 is TGTGCCAGCAGTTACTCAAGCGGGGGAAAACTGTTTTTT.